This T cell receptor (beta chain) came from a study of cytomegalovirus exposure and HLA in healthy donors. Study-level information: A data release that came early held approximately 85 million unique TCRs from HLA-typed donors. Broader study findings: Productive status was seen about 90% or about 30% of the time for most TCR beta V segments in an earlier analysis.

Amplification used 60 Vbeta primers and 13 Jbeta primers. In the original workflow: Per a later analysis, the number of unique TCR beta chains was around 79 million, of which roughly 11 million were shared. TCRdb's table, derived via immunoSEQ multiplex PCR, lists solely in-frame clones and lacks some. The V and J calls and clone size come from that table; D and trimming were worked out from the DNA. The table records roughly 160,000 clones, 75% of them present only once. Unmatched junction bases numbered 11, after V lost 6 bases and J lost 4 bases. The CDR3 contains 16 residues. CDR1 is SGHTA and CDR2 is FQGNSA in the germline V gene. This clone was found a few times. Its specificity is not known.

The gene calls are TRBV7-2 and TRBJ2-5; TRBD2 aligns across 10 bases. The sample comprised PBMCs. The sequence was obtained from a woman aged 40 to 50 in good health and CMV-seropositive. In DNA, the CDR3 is TGTGCCAGCAGGCCGGGCACTAGCGGGATGGCAGAGACCCAGTACTTC. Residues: CASRPGTSGMAETQYF.